This entry lists 4 T cell receptor beta chains sequenced from one sample in a study of neurological immune-mediated disorders. Time point defined: technical triplicate 2. A single record per CDR3 protein comes from TCRdb applying MiXCR to the 5' RACE reads. The repertoire holds roughly 57,000 distinct CDR3 sequences, 24% seen once, with about 4.5% in the top ten. The specimen sequenced was PBMCs. The receptors were sampled from a man aged 60 to 75 with HTLV-1-associated myelopathy (HAM/TSP).

This clonotype was seen many times. The V call is TRBV29-1, the J call TRBJ1-1; TRBD1 matches at 11 bases. Germline trimming cut 6 bases from V and 4 bases from J; bases unmatched to any gene: 4. Per germline, CDR1 SQVTM and CDR2 ANQGSEA. The CDR3 totals 13 residues. The CDR3 sequence: CSVRTGGTTEAFF. CDR3 nucleotides: TGCAGCGTCCGGACAGGGGGCACCACTGAAGCTTTCTTT. Full variable domain (rest looked up from reference TRBV29-1 and TRBJ1-1): SAVISQKPSRDICQRGTSLTIQCQVDSQVTMMFWYRQQPGQSLTLIATANQGSEATYESGFVIDKFPISRPNLTFSTLTVSNMSPEDSSIYLCSVRTGGTTEAFFGQGTRLTVV.

In its sample, this clonotype was seen many times. This chain joins TRBV12-3 or TRBV12-4 and TRBJ1-1; possibly TRBD1 for D (5 bases). The CDR3 length is 14 residues. With 2 bases removed from V and 0 bases from J, the gap between germline ends came to 7 bases. CDR3 protein: CASSLKGVNTEAFF. The DNA for the CDR3 is TGTGCCAGCAGTTTAAAAGGGGTGAACACTGAAGCTTTCTTT.

The V gene is TRBV18, the J gene TRBJ2-7; 9 positions agree with TRBD2. The germline gives CDR1 KGHSH, CDR2 LQKENI. The CDR3 length is 15 residues. J was trimmed by 7 bases and V by 2 bases; bases with no gene match: 9. This chain's CDR3 is CASSPATSGYLEQYF. The CDR3 nucleotides are TGTGCCAGCTCACCAGCGACTAGCGGTTATTTGGAGCAGTACTTC. The full variable domain, rest sourced from reference TRBV18 and TRBJ2-7, is NAGVMQNPRHLVRRRGQEARLRCSPMKGHSHVYWYRQLPEEGLKFMVYLQKENIIDESGMPKERFSAEFPKEGPSILRIQQVVRGDSAAYFCASSPATSGYLEQYFGPGTRLTVT.

This clonotype was seen a few times. The chain combines TRBV11-2 with TRBJ2-7; TRBD1 matches 11 bases. The CDR3 sequence is 16 residues long. From germline, CDR1 is SGHAT and CDR2 FQNNGV. Trimming took 4 bases from V and 2 from J; bases not matched to a gene: 7. The CDR3 region has the DNA TGTGCCAGCAGCTACGCACCGGGACAGGGGGCCTACGAGCAGTACTTC. It yields the protein CASSYAPGQGAYEQYF. The entire variable domain, with the rest obtained from reference TRBV11-2 and TRBJ2-7, is as follows: EAGVAQSPRYKIIEKRQSVAFWCNPISGHATLYWYQQILGQGPKLLIQFQNNGVVDDSQLPKDRFSAERLKGVDSTLKIQPAKLEDSAVYLCASSYAPGQGAYEQYFGPGTRLTVT.